The 17 T cell receptor beta chains below were found in one sample sequenced in a study of shared clonotypes between healthy human individuals. The data were produced by immunoSEQ multiplex PCR, yet TCRdb's version contains in-frame clones alone and is incomplete. The sample has some 2,000,000 clones, around 96% seen once. Terminally differentiated effector memory CD45RA+ cells were excluded from the naive CD8 cells, which were CD45RO-negative and positively selected for CCR7. Input material: naive CD8+ T cells sorted from blood. The receptors were gathered from a man younger than 35 in good health.

This sequence joins TRBV4-3 and TRBJ2-7; 10 nucleotides agree with TRBD1. CDR1 and CDR2 from the germline V gene are LGHNA and YSLEER. V was clipped by 3 bases and J by 7 bases; unmatched bases: 6. CDR3 size: 14 residues. The CDR3 DNA reads TGCGCCAGCAGCCAGAGCCGGGACAGGGGAGAGCAGTACTTC. Translated: CASSQSRDRGEQYF.

This rearrangement joins TRBV6-6 to TRBJ2-5, with TRBD2 matching over 9 bases. Germline CDR1 is MNHNY and CDR2 is SVGAGI (reference sequence). V trimming: 5 bases; J trimming: 5 bases; junction bases outside the gene matches: 6. The CDR3 is 14 residues long. CDR3 sequence: CASSRLADFETQYF. CDR3 nucleotide sequence: TGTGCCAGCAGTAGACTAGCGGACTTTGAGACCCAGTACTTC.

The chain recombines TRBV6-1 with TRBJ1-1; D remains unclear. From germline, CDR1 is MNHNS and CDR2 SASEGT. The CDR3 has 15 residues. V was trimmed by 0 bases and J by 4 bases, leaving 12 bases between them. DNA for the CDR3: TGTGCCAGCAGTGAAGCGCCCGGGTACGGCACTGAAGCTTTCTTT. Translated: CASSEAPGYGTEAFF.

As regards this clone: At the DNA level, this CDR3 is encoded by other sequences in the same sample as well. The chain joins TRBV4-3 to TRBJ2-7; 7 nucleotides agree with TRBD2. The V segment lost 0 bases and the J segment 3 bases; nucleotides outside the gene matches: 5. In germline, CDR1 is LGHNA, CDR2 YSLEER. This CDR3 contains 15 residues. CDR3 sequence reads: CASSQDRTSGYEQYF. DNA of the CDR3: TGCGCCAGCAGCCAAGATCGGACTAGTGGCTACGAGCAGTACTTC.

This sequence joins TRBV7-9 and TRBJ2-5, with D hard to call. With 7 bases removed from V and 1 base from J, the gap between germline ends came to 4 bases. The CDR3 has 11 residues. CDR1 is SEHNR and CDR2 is FQNEAQ in the germline V gene (reference sequence). The CDR3 loop is CASTAQETQYF. CDR3 sequence (DNA): TGTGCCAGCACCGCCCAAGAGACCCAGTACTTC.

The chain uses TRBV30 and TRBJ2-7; D might be TRBD1 or TRBD2, each matching 6 bases. Germline assignment: CDR1 GTSNPN and CDR2 SVGIG (reference sequence). Trimming shortened V by 3 bases and J by 8 bases, and 14 bases separated the two germline ends. There are 12 residues in the CDR3. The DNA for the CDR3 is TGTGCCTGGAGGGAGTCGGGGGCCCAGCAGTACTTC. It translates to CAWRESGAQQYF. Filled out from reference TRBV30 and TRBJ2-7, the complete variable domain reads SQTIHQWPATLVQPVGSPLSLECTVEGTSNPNLYWYRQAAGRGLQLLFYSVGIGQISSEVPQNLSASRPQDRQFILSSKKLLLSDSGFYLCAWRESGAQQYFGPGTRLTVT.

The table lists this clone with a count of one. The rearrangement uses TRBV23-1 and TRBJ1-1; D is uncertain. TRBV23-1 is an open reading frame, and its role is uncertain. Deletions cut 6 bases from V and 10 bases from J, with 6 bases between. The CDR3 totals 9 residues. The CDR3 spells CASSDRAFF. The CDR3 bases are TGCGCCAGCAGCGATCGAGCTTTCTTT.

V gene TRBV19 combines with J gene TRBJ2-7; D is unresolved. CDR1 LNHDA and CDR2 SQIVND come from the germline V gene (reference sequence). CDR3 length equals 13 residues. Trimming took off 5 bases at V and 3 bases at J, with 11 bases between the two ends. This chain's CDR3 is CASSLTINYEQYF. The CDR3, as DNA: TGTGCCAGTAGTCTCACAATAAACTACGAGCAGTACTTC.

The V gene is TRBV5-4, the J gene TRBJ2-1, with 9 bases lining up with TRBD2. The V gene end was trimmed by 4 bases and the J gene end by 8 bases; junction bases not matched to a gene: 7. Germline-derived CDR1 and CDR2 are SGHNT and YYREEE (reference sequence). The CDR3 has 14 amino acids. The CDR3 sequence: CASSHYSGSDEQFF. CDR3 DNA sequence: TGTGCCAGCAGCCACTATAGCGGGAGTGATGAGCAGTTCTTC.

This chain joins TRBV27 and TRBJ2-3; 10 nucleotides align to TRBD2. Germline V CDR1 and CDR2: MNHEY, SMNVEV (reference sequence). The CDR3 totals 15 residues. J was trimmed by 4 bases and V by 5 bases; bases with no gene match: 6. CDR3 nucleotide sequence: TGTGCCAGCAGTCCCTGGACTAGCGGATCAGATACGCAGTATTTT. Its protein product is CASSPWTSGSDTQYF.

This clone was counted once. In the same sample, other DNA sequences code for this CDR3. This chain links TRBV7-9 with TRBJ2-1, with D perhaps matching TRBD2 (5 bases). This CDR3 comprises 12 residues. V shed 6 bases and J shed 9 bases, with 12 bases lying between them. CDR1 is SEHNR and CDR2 is FQNEAQ in the germline V gene (reference sequence). CDR3 DNA sequence: TGTGCCAGCAGTCTGTTTGGAGGTGAGCAGTTCTTC. As protein: CASSLFGGEQFF.

The CDR3 DNA follows: TGCAGCGTTGAAAGTAGCGGGGGGACAGATACGCAGTATTTT. Protein product: CSVESSGGTDTQYF. The chain is built from TRBV29-1 and TRBJ2-3; 10 nucleotides agree with TRBD2. The CDR3 extends over 14 amino acids. CDR1 and CDR2 from the germline V gene are SQVTM and ANQGSEA. After removal of 2 bases from V and 3 bases from J, the junction contained 2 bases not matched to a gene.

This rearrangement joins TRBV7-2 to TRBJ2-7; 14 bases are a match to TRBD2. CDR1 is SGHTA and CDR2 is FQGNSA in the germline V gene. This CDR3 comprises 19 residues. The ends lost 1 base at V and 2 bases at J; junction bases unmatched: 10. CDR3 sequence (DNA): TGTGCCAGCAGCTTAGTGGGACTAGCGGGAGAGGGACCTACCTACGAGCAGTACTTC. Translated, it gives CASSLVGLAGEGPTYEQYF.

The chain uses TRBV5-1 and TRBJ2-5, with D possibly TRBD2 on 6 matching bases. Germline CDR1 is SGHRS and CDR2 is YFSETQ. The CDR3 covers 15 residues. V was clipped by 3 bases and J by 5 bases, with 17 bases between them. The chain's CDR3 is CASSSEGGTVETQYF. As DNA, the CDR3 is TGCGCCAGCAGCTCGGAGGGCGGGACTGTTGAGACCCAGTACTTC.

This clone was seen a few times. V gene TRBV7-9 combines with J gene TRBJ2-5; D not resolved. The V gene lost 2 bases and the J gene lost 2 bases, with 9 bases spanning the gap. The germline gives CDR1 SEHNR, CDR2 FQNEAQ (reference sequence). The length of the CDR3 is 14 residues. For the CDR3, the DNA is TGTGCCAGCAGCTTATCACTACCTCAAGAGACCCAGTACTTC. Translating it yields CASSLSLPQETQYF.

On this clone: Other DNA sequences in the same sample also yield this CDR3. The CDR3, as DNA: TGTGCCAGCAGCTTAGCCCAGGGGGCAAGGAATGAGCAGTTCTTC. It encodes CASSLAQGARNEQFF. The chain joins TRBV7-9 to TRBJ2-1, with TRBD1 matching over 8 bases. The CDR3 runs 15 residues. The germline CDR1 and CDR2 sequences are SEHNR and FQNEAQ (reference sequence). J lost 7 bases, V lost 0 bases, and 5 bases had no gene match.

The V and J genes are TRBV4-1 and TRBJ2-7; 12 bases are shared with TRBD1. The CDR3 consists of 15 residues. Germline assignment: CDR1 MGHRA and CDR2 YSYEKL. Unmatched junction bases numbered 8, after V lost 5 bases and J lost 6 bases. CDR3 sequence reads: CASSSHGTGGFEQYF. The CDR3, as DNA: TGCGCCAGCAGCTCTCACGGGACAGGGGGCTTCGAGCAGTACTTC.